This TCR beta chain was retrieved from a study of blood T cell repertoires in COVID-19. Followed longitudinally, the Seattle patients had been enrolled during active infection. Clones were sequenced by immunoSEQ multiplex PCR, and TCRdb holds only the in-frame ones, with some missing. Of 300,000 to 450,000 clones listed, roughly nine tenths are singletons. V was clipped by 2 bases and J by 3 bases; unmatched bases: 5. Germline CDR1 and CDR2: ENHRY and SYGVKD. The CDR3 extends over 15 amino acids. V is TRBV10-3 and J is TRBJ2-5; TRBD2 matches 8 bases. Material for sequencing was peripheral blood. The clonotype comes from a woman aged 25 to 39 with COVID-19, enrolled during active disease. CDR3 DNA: TGTGCCATCAGTGAGGTGCCGGGAGGGGAAGAGACCCAGTACTTC. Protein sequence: CAISEVPGGEETQYF.